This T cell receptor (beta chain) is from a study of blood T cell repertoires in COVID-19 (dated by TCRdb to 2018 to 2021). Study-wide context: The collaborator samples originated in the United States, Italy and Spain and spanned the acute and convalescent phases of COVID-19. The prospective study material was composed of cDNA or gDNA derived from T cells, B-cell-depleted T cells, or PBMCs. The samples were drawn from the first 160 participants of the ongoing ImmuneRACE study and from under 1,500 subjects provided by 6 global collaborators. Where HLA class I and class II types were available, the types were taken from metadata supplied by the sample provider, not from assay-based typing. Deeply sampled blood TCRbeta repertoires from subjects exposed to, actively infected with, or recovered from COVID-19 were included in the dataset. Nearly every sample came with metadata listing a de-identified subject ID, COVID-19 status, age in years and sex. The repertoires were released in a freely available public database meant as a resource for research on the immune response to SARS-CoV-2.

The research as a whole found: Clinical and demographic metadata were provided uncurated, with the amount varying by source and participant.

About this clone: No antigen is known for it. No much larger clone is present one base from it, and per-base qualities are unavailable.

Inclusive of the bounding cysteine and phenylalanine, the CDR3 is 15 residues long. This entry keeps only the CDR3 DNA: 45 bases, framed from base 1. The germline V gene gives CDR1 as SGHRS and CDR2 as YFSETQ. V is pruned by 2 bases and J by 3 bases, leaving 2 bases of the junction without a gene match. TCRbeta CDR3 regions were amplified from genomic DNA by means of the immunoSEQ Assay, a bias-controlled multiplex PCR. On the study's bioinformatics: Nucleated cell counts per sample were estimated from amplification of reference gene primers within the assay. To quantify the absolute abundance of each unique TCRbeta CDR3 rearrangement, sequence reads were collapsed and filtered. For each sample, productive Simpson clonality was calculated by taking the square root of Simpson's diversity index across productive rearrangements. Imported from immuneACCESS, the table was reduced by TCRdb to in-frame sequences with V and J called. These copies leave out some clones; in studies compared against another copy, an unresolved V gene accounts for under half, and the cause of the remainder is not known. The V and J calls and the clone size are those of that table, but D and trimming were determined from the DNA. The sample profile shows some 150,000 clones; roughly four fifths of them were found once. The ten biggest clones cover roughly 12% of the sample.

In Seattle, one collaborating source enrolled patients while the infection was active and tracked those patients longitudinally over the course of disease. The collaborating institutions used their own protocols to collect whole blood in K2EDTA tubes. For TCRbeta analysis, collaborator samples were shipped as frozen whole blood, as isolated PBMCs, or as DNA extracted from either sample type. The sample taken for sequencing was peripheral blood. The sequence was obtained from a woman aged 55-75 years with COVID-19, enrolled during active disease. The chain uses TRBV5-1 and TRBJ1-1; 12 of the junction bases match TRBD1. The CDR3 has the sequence CASSFGTGGDTEAFF. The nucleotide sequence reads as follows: TGCGCCAGCAGCTTCGGGACAGGGGGCGACACTGAAGCTTTCTTT.